Given below is one TCR beta chain in context. Its antigen is not identified. Libraries were prepared by immunoSEQ multiplex PCR; TCRdb keeps only in-frame clonotypes and omits some of them. The table lists 150,000 to 200,000 clones, approximately 90% of them singletons, with 1.1% in the top ten. Germline CDR1 SGHRS, CDR2 YFSETQ. V was pared by 2 bases and J by 9 bases, with 23 bases between. This CDR3 comprises 16 residues. Second doses that came at about 4 or about 12 weeks were put together. This entry comes from a study of T cell responses to AZD1222 COVID-19 vaccine. Study outcomes and limitations: It was only a handful of AZD1222 recipients who were seropositive at baseline. Among the donors, most were white British and more were female, and clonal diversity was possibly underestimated.

The V gene is TRBV5-1, the J gene TRBJ2-5; D may be TRBD1 (6 bases). The TCR comes from an adult who received the AZD1222 COVID-19 vaccine. The specimen was peripheral blood, collected 28 days after the second AZD1222 dose. The CDR3 DNA follows: TGCGCCAGCAGCTTTACCCTACAGGGAACGGGTAGGGCCCAGTACTTC. It yields the protein CASSFTLQGTGRAQYF.